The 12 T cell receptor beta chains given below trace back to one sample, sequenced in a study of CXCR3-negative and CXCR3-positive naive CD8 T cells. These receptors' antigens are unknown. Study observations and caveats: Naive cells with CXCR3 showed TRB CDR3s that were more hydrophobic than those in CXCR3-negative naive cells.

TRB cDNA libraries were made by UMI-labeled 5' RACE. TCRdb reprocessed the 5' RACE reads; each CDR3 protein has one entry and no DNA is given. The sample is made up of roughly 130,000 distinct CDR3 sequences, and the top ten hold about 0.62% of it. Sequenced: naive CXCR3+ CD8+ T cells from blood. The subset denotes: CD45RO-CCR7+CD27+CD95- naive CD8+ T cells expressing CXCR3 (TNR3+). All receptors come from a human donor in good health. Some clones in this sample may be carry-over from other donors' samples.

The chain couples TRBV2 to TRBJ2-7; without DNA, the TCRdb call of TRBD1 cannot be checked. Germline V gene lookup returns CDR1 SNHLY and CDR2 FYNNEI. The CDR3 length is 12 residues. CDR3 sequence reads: CASSEAPDEQYF.

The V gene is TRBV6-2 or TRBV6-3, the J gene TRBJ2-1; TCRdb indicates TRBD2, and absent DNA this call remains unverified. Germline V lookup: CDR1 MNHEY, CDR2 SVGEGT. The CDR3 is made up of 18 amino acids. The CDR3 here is CASSYYASGGDHYNEQFF.

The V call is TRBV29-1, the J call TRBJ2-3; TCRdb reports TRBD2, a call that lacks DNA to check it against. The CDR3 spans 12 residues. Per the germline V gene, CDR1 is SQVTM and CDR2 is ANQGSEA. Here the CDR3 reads CSGRDFTDTQYF.

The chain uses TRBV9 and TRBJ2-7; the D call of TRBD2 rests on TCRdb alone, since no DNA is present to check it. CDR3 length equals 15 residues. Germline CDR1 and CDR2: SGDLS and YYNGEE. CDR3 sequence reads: CASSARDCTSYEQYF.

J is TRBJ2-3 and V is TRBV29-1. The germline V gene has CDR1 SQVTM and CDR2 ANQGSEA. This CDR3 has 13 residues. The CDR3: CSVVGSSTDTQYF.

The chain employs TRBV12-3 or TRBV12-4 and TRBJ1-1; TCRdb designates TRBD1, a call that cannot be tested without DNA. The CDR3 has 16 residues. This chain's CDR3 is CASSLGQGELNTEAFF.

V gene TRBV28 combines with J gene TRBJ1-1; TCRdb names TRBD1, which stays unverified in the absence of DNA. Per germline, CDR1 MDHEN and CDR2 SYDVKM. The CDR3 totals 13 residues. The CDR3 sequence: CASPSGEGRKAFF.

Here the CDR3 reads CASSTVPGQPQHF. The J gene is TRBJ1-5, the V gene TRBV19; TCRdb names TRBD1, which stays unverified in the absence of DNA. CDR1 and CDR2 (germline): LNHDA, SQIVND (reference sequence). The CDR3 sequence is 13 residues long.

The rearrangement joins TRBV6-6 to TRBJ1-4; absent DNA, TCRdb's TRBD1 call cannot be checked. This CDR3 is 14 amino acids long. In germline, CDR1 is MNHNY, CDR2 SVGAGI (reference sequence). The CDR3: CASSWTGPNEKLFF.

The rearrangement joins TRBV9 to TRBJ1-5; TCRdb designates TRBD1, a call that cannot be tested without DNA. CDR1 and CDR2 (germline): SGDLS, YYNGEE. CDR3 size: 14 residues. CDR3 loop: CASSPDLGGQPQHF. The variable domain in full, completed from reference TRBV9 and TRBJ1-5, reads DSGVTQTPKHLITATGQRVTLRCSPRSGDLSVYWYQQSLDQGLQFLIQYYNGEERAKGNILERFSAQQFPDLHSELNLSSLELGDSALYFCASSPDLGGQPQHFGDGTRLSIL.

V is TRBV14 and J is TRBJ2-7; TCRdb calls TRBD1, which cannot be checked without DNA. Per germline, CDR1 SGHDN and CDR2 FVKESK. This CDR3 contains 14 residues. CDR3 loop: CASSQRTGHYEQYF.

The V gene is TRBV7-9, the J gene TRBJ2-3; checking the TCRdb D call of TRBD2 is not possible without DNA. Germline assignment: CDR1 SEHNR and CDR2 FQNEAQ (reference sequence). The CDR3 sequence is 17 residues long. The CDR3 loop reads CASSSVTSGEGTDTQYF.